Shown below are 6 T cell receptor beta chains from a single sample sequenced in a study of blood T cell repertoires in COVID-19. Repertoires were generated with immunoSEQ multiplex PCR, while TCRdb's copy carries only in-frame clones and drops some. Here the sample spans 450,000 to 500,000 clones, about nine tenths being singletons. Material for sequencing was PBMCs or T cells enriched from blood (not recorded which). The receptors come from a woman aged 18-29 years who had recovered from COVID-19.

The CDR3 DNA reads as TGTGCCAGCAACCGACAGGGGTATGAGCAGTTCTTC. Amino acids: CASNRQGYEQFF. The V and J genes are TRBV2 and TRBJ2-1, with 8 positions matching TRBD1. The V and J ends lost 7 bases and 8 bases, in that order; junction bases with no gene match: 4. Germline assignment: CDR1 SNHLY and CDR2 FYNNEI. The CDR3 contains 12 residues.

This chain connects TRBV10-3 to TRBJ1-2; no clear D gene. The V end was cut by 4 bases, the J end by 0 bases, with 9 bases between. Per germline, CDR1 ENHRY and CDR2 SYGVKD. The CDR3 is made up of 14 amino acids. CDR3 amino acids: CAISVTGSNYGYTF. Written as DNA, the CDR3 is TGTGCCATCAGTGTGACGGGTTCTAACTATGGCTACACCTTC.

The V gene is TRBV3-1 (or the pseudogene TRBV3-2), the J gene TRBJ1-2; D is uncertain. The germline gives CDR1 LGHDT, CDR2 YNNKEL (reference sequence). The CDR3 sequence is 12 residues long. Trimming cost V 0 bases and J 6 bases, with 5 bases left between them. This CDR3 reads CASSQDRDGYTF. The CDR3 DNA follows: TGTGCCAGCAGCCAAGATAGAGATGGCTACACCTTC.

The chain has TRBV5-4 and TRBJ1-2; D unclear. The CDR3 is 15 amino acids. V was cut by 3 bases and J by 4 bases, with 16 bases left in between. The germline V gene has CDR1 SGHNT and CDR2 YYREEE (reference sequence). The CDR3 DNA reads TGTGCCAGCAGCTCACCCCAGGTTCGTGGCTATGGCTACACCTTC. Amino acid sequence: CASSSPQVRGYGYTF.

Note on this clone: Other DNA sequences within the sample encode an identical CDR3. CDR3 sequence (DNA): TGTGCCAGCAGTGAAAGGGGAGGTCAGCCCCAGCATTTT. The encoded protein is CASSERGGQPQHF. This chain uses TRBV2 with TRBJ1-5; a weak D match, TRBD1 (5 bases). Looked up from germline, CDR1 is SNHLY and CDR2 is FYNNEI. The CDR3 is 13 residues long. Between the trimmed V and J ends, which lost 2 bases and 6 bases, there was a span of 8 bases.

The CDR3 sequence: CASSQITSGTGGAFF. Here the CDR3 DNA reads TGTGCCAGCAGCCAAATCACATCAGGGACAGGGGGGGCTTTCTTT. V usage is TRBV14 and J usage is TRBJ1-1; 11 bases are a match to TRBD1. The CDR3 runs to 15 residues. V lost 2 bases and J lost 11; bases outside the gene matches: 10. Germline CDR1 SGHDN, CDR2 FVKESK. The full variable domain, with the rest looked up from reference TRBV14 and TRBJ1-1, is EAGVTQFPSHSVIEKGQTVTLRCDPISGHDNLYWYRRVMGKEIKFLLHFVKESKQDESGMPNNRFLAERTGGTYSTLKVQPAELEDSGVYFCASSQITSGTGGAFFGQGTRLTVV.